This TCR beta chain was sequenced during a study of identical twins. Study results and caveats: A cross-sectional statistical analysis, not follow-up of the same donors, supported the conclusions. A lower insertion count was a feature of abundant cord blood beta clonotypes, with no such feature in memory repertoires.

The CDR3 runs 16 residues. Deletions cut 5 bases from V and 2 bases from J, with 19 bases between. Germline CDR1 and CDR2: MGHRA and YSYEKL. On this clonotype itself: The antigen is unknown.

Template switching introduced a universal primer site, and the cDNA bore unique molecular identifiers. A single record per CDR3 protein comes from TCRdb applying MiXCR to the 5' RACE reads. The sample yields about 240,000 distinct CDR3 sequences, approximately 11% seen once. These data are also associated with another study on yellow fever vaccine responses in identical twins.

Sequencing used memory (CD45RO+) T cells sorted from blood. The TCR was taken from a young woman in good health. V is TRBV4-1 and J is TRBJ2-7; a possible D gene is TRBD1 (7 bases). CDR3 DNA: TGCGCCAGCAGCTCACCGGAGGGGGACAGCGCCTACGAGCAGTACTTC. Translation gives CASSSPEGDSAYEQYF.